These 7 T cell receptor beta chains were sequenced from one sample in a study of early T cells in non-severe SARS-CoV-2 infection. MiXCR, applied by TCRdb to the 5' RACE reads, yields one record per CDR3 protein. The sample shows about 76,000 distinct CDR3 sequences, around 11% of them seen only once. What was sequenced was whole blood. The receptors originated from an adult who was a healthcare worker with PCR-confirmed SARS-CoV-2 infection or an uninfected control (not recorded which).

The chain combines TRBV6-2 or TRBV6-3 with TRBJ2-1; 7 bases align to TRBD1. Per the germline V gene, CDR1 is MNHEY and CDR2 is SVGEGT. This CDR3 is built from 12 residues. The V and J ends lost 8 bases and 5 bases, in that order; junction bases with no gene match: 3. CDR3 coding DNA: TGTGCCAGCGCCGACAGGGACAATGAGCAGTTCTTC. Its protein product is CASADRDNEQFF.

This clonotype showed up many times. This chain connects TRBV6-5 to TRBJ1-2, with 7 bases fitting TRBD1. CDR3 length: 14 residues. V dropped 0 bases and J dropped 3; count of bases not matched to a gene: 1. Germline CDR1 is MNHEY and CDR2 is SVGAGI. CDR3 sequence: CASSYSTGDYGYTF. The CDR3 DNA sequence: TGTGCCAGCAGTTACTCCACAGGGGACTATGGCTACACCTTC.

The chain employs TRBV6-2 or TRBV6-3 and TRBJ2-5; 8 bases fit TRBD2. Trimming cost V 0 bases and J 0 bases; bases outside gene matches: 3. The length of the CDR3 is 16 residues. Per the germline V gene, CDR1 is MNHEY and CDR2 is SVGEGT. CDR3 residues: CASSYSSGMYQETQYF. The CDR3, as DNA: TGTGCCAGCAGTTACTCTAGCGGGATGTACCAAGAGACCCAGTACTTC.

This clonotype was detected a few times. CDR3 region: CASSEWAGVTYNSPLHF. DNA of the CDR3: TGTGCCAGCAGTGAATGGGCGGGGGTCACCTATAATTCACCCCTCCACTTT. The chain has TRBV2 and TRBJ1-6; D might be TRBD1 (5 bases). V gave up 2 bases and J gave up 2 bases, with 13 bases separating them. This CDR3 region has 17 residues. Germline V CDR1 and CDR2: SNHLY, FYNNEI. Full variable domain (remainder filled in from reference TRBV2 and TRBJ1-6): EPEVTQTPSHQVTQMGQEVILRCVPISNHLYFYWYRQILGQKVEFLVSFYNNEISEKSEIFDDQFSVERPDGSNFTLKIRSTKLEDSAMYFCASSEWAGVTYNSPLHFGNGTRLTVT.

This clonotype is medium-sized in the sample. V and J are TRBV29-1 and TRBJ1-1; no firm D call. Germline V lookup: CDR1 SQVTM, CDR2 ANQGSEA. This CDR3 has 13 amino acids. V gave up 1 base and J gave up 4 bases, with 10 bases separating them. The CDR3 region has the DNA TGCAGCGTTGAAGCTGGCGGCTTCACTGAAGCTTTCTTT. Amino acid sequence: CSVEAGGFTEAFF.

The chain employs TRBV18 and TRBJ2-7, with D perhaps matching TRBD1 (6 bases). The CDR3 runs to 16 residues. CDR1 KGHSH and CDR2 LQKENI come from the germline V gene. The V and J ends lost 2 bases and 3 bases respectively, with 17 bases between them. The CDR3 is CASSPTPGHTYYEQYF. For the CDR3, the DNA is TGTGCCAGCTCACCAACCCCGGGACACACGTACTACGAGCAGTACTTC. The complete variable domain, with remaining parts taken from reference TRBV18 and TRBJ2-7, reads NAGVMQNPRHLVRRRGQEARLRCSPMKGHSHVYWYRQLPEEGLKFMVYLQKENIIDESGMPKERFSAEFPKEGPSILRIQQVVRGDSAAYFCASSPTPGHTYYEQYFGPGTRLTVT.

This rearrangement joins TRBV20-1 to TRBJ1-1; D is perhaps TRBD1 (5 bases). CDR3 length: 13 amino acids. Per germline, CDR1 DFQATT and CDR2 SNEGSKA (reference sequence). The V and J ends lost 5 bases and 0 bases respectively, with 10 bases between them. CDR3 amino acids: CSAEGLMNTEAFF. The CDR3 nucleotides read TGCAGTGCTGAGGGACTGATGAACACTGAAGCTTTCTTT.